Shown below are 10 T cell receptor beta chains from a single sample sequenced in a study of T cells after yellow fever vaccination. TCRdb independently ran MiXCR on the 5' RACE reads; one entry per CDR3 protein. The sample lists 300,000 or so distinct CDR3 sequences, roughly 8.4% seen once, with 15% to 20% in the top ten. The specimen comprised PBMCs, sampled 35 to 50 days after the first yellow fever vaccination. These receptors originate from a man aged 18 to 35 who received the YFV17D yellow fever vaccine.

This clonotype was observed many times. The CDR3: CASSRYREQYF. The CDR3 DNA reads as TGTGCCAGCAGCCGATACAGAGAGCAGTACTTC. The chain couples TRBV7-9 to TRBJ2-7; no firm D call. V lost 5 bases and J 7 bases, leaving 9 bases between the germline ends. Germline CDR1 and CDR2: SEHNR and FQNEAQ (reference sequence). The CDR3 loop spans 11 amino acids.

The chain joins TRBV29-1 to TRBJ2-3, with D unresolved. Per germline, CDR1 SQVTM and CDR2 ANQGSEA. This CDR3 is 14 amino acids long. Trimming removed 3 bases from V and 7 bases from J, with 17 bases in between. The CDR3 DNA reads TGCAGCGTTGATCCCACCGCCCTTGATAATACGCAGTATTTT. This gives the protein CSVDPTALDNTQYF.

This clonotype was seen more than once but under ten times. The genes are TRBV12-3 or TRBV12-4 and TRBJ1-2; possible D gene TRBD1, 5 bases. The CDR3 has 14 amino acids. Trimming stripped 6 bases from V and 11 bases from J, with 22 bases between. The CDR3 DNA is TGTGCCAGCAGCCGACAGACGGAGGGGATCGGGTACACCTTC. Translation gives CASSRQTEGIGYTF.

The V and J genes are TRBV6-5 and TRBJ1-1; perhaps TRBD1 as D (5 bases). Trimming pared 1 base from V and 1 base from J, leaving 7 bases between. The CDR3 extends over 14 amino acids. Germline assignment: CDR1 MNHEY and CDR2 SVGAGI. CDR3 sequence: CASSYYRGNTEAFF. The CDR3 DNA reads TGTGCCAGCAGTTACTATAGGGGGAACACTGAAGCTTTCTTT.

The gene calls are TRBV4-3 and TRBJ2-5, with 11 bases fitting TRBD2. The germline V gene has CDR1 LGHNA and CDR2 YSLEER. V lost 0 bases and J lost 0; bases outside the gene matches: 6. This CDR3 has 18 residues. The DNA of the CDR3 is TGCGCCAGCAGCCAAGATCGGCCTAGCGGGGGGTACCAAGAGACCCAGTACTTC. Protein: CASSQDRPSGGYQETQYF.

This clonotype came up once. This chain links TRBV5-6 with TRBJ2-7; D gene ambiguous. The CDR3 sequence is 12 residues long. Looked up from germline, CDR1 is SGHDT and CDR2 is YYEEEE. Deletions cut 4 bases from V and 10 bases from J, with 15 bases between. The CDR3: CASSLGLRGQYF. The CDR3 DNA follows: TGTGCCAGCAGCCTCGGGCTCCGCGGCCAGTACTTC.

This clonotype has just a few counts. CDR3 DNA: TGCAGCGTTGAAGAACGGACATTTAGAACTGAAGCTTTCTTT. As protein: CSVEERTFRTEAFF. V and J are TRBV29-1 and TRBJ1-1; a weak D match, TRBD1 (5 bases). Per the germline V gene, CDR1 is SQVTM and CDR2 is ANQGSEA. V gave up 0 bases and J gave up 5 bases, with 13 bases separating them. This CDR3 has 14 residues.

The chain uses TRBV5-6 and TRBJ1-2, with D perhaps matching TRBD1 (5 bases). In germline, CDR1 is SGHDT, CDR2 YYEEEE. V was shortened by 4 bases and J by 8 bases, with 15 bases between the two germline ends. The CDR3 length is 13 residues. Here the CDR3 DNA reads TGTGCCAGCAGCCTGCCAGGGTACGACGGCTACACCTTC. Residues: CASSLPGYDGYTF.

The J gene is TRBJ2-1, the V gene TRBV24-1; D is unresolved. Between the trimmed V and J ends, which lost 8 bases and 6 bases, there was a span of 13 bases. The CDR3 loop spans 13 amino acids. Per the germline V gene, CDR1 is KGHDR and CDR2 is SFDVKD. The CDR3 reads CATTSLLGNEQFF. The CDR3 DNA sequence: TGTGCCACCACGAGCCTCTTGGGCAATGAGCAGTTCTTC.

In its sample, this clonotype was seen many times. V is TRBV5-5 and J is TRBJ2-3; D may match TRBD1 or TRBD2 (7 bases each). The CDR3 consists of 15 residues. Germline CDR1 reads SGHKS; CDR2 reads YYEKEE (reference sequence). V was clipped by 4 bases and J by 4 bases, with 16 bases between them. CDR3 nucleotide sequence: TGTGCCAGCAGCGGAACAGGGGAGGGGTCAGATACGCAGTATTTT. The encoded protein is CASSGTGEGSDTQYF. Combining the CDR3 with reference TRBV5-5 and TRBJ2-3 gives the whole variable domain DAGVTQSPTHLIKTRGQQVTLRCSPISGHKSVSWYQQVLGQGPQFIFQYYEKEERGRGNFPDRFSARQFPNYSSELNVNALLLGDSALYLCASSGTGEGSDTQYFGPGTRLTVL.